This T cell receptor (beta chain) was recorded in a study of T-cell reconstitution after alpha-beta-depleted transplantation in children. This clonotype was counted at least ten times. Antigen unknown. General observations from the study: For some patients, TCRbeta diversity was high at day 60 because of recipient T cells and thymic progenitors that survived.

The germline CDR1 and CDR2 sequences are DFQATT and SNEGSKA (reference sequence). Trimming pared 4 bases from V and 3 bases from J, leaving 13 bases between. CDR3 length: 13 residues. Using unique molecular identifiers, the investigators prepared the TCRbeta library. TCRdb independently ran MiXCR on the PCR reads; one entry per CDR3 protein. This sample has about 640,000 distinct CDR3 sequences; over 10% occur once, and the top ten carry about 2%. V and J are TRBV20-1 and TRBJ2-7; either TRBD1 or TRBD2 may fit D (5 bases each). This TCR was recovered from a male patient between 5 and 17 years old who had a stem cell transplant for acute myeloid leukemia, so the T cells may come from the graft donor. The sample consisted of PBMCs, mostly from graft donor cells, taken 360 days after TCRalphabeta/CD19-depleted stem cell transplant. In DNA, the CDR3 is TGCAGTGCTAAGGGACCCAAGTTCTACGAGCAGTACTTC. Its translation: CSAKGPKFYEQYF.